This T cell receptor (beta chain) was sequenced during a study of T cell changes during pregnancy in multiple sclerosis. Libraries were prepared by immunoSEQ multiplex PCR; TCRdb keeps only in-frame clonotypes and omits some of them. The sample includes approximately 44,000 clones, 70% to 90% of them seen just once. Trimming took 3 bases from V and 0 from J; bases not matched to a gene: 5. Germline assignment: CDR1 LGHNA and CDR2 YNFKEQ. The CDR3 is 16 amino acids. The chain recombines TRBV4-2 with TRBJ2-3; 8 bases align to TRBD1. The clonotype comes from a female donor with multiple sclerosis, enrolled in a pregnancy study. The sample in question was CD4+ T cells from peripheral blood mononuclear cells, obtained in the first trimester of pregnancy. In nucleotides, the CDR3 is TGTGCCAGCAGCCACGGACAGGGATTTAGCACAGATACGCAGTATTTT. Its translation is CASSHGQGFSTDTQYF.